These T cell receptor beta chains were read from a single sample in a study of cytomegalovirus exposure and HLA in healthy donors. Clones were sequenced by immunoSEQ multiplex PCR, and TCRdb holds only the in-frame ones, with some missing. The sample shows approximately 100,000 clones, 60% to 85% of them seen only once. The specimen was PBMCs. These receptors were collected from a female donor in good health and CMV-seronegative. Both conserved end residues are part of each CDR3. Each record gives: D gene, V gene, J gene, clone size, CDR3 DNA, CDR3 protein. A D gene is named only where the DNA matches it firmly. Size is omitted from some rows. Given values are once, few, many or a class for expanded clones.

d_call: TRBD1; v_call: TRBV6-1; j_call: TRBJ2-3; clone_size: .; cdr3_nt: TGTGCCAGCAGTGCCCTAGGGACAGCCCTTCAGACAGATACGCAGTATTTT; cdr3_aa: CASSALGTALQTDTQYF
d_call: TRBD1; v_call: TRBV5-5; j_call: TRBJ1-1; clone_size: .; cdr3_nt: TGTGCCAGCAGCTTTACAGGGGCGAACACTGAAGCTTTCTTT; cdr3_aa: CASSFTGANTEAFF
d_call: TRBD1; v_call: TRBV6-5; j_call: TRBJ2-5; clone_size: .; cdr3_nt: TGTGCCAGCAGTTACTCAACAGGGGGCGGAGAGACCCAGTACTTC; cdr3_aa: CASSYSTGGGETQYF
d_call: TRBD2; v_call: TRBV7-2; j_call: TRBJ2-5; clone_size: once; cdr3_nt: TGTGCCAGCAGCCCCACTAGCGGGGGTGGAGAGACCCAGTACTTC; cdr3_aa: CASSPTSGGGETQYF
d_call: .; v_call: TRBV7-9; j_call: TRBJ2-1; clone_size: once; cdr3_nt: TGTGCCAGCAGCTTAGCGAGCCTCAATGAGCAGTTCTTC; cdr3_aa: CASSLASLNEQFF
d_call: .; v_call: TRBV7-3; j_call: TRBJ1-5; clone_size: .; cdr3_nt: TGTGCCAGCAGCTCCACGCGTGCGGGTAGCCGTCAGCCCCAGCATTTT; cdr3_aa: CASSSTRAGSRQPQHF
d_call: TRBD1; v_call: TRBV5-1; j_call: TRBJ1-4; clone_size: .; cdr3_nt: TGCGCCAGCAGCTTGGGGACAGGGGTTGAAAAACTGTTTTTT; cdr3_aa: CASSLGTGVEKLFF
d_call: .; v_call: TRBV6-1; j_call: TRBJ1-2; clone_size: .; cdr3_nt: TGTGCCAGCAGTGAAAGGGGAAACACGGGGGATTATGGCTACACCTTC; cdr3_aa: CASSERGNTGDYGYTF
d_call: TRBD1; v_call: TRBV5-4; j_call: TRBJ1-2; clone_size: .; cdr3_nt: TGTGCCAGCAGCCCGGGACAGGGGGCGCCCCGGGTCGACTATGGCTACACCTTC; cdr3_aa: CASSPGQGAPRVDYGYTF
d_call: .; v_call: TRBV9; j_call: TRBJ1-3; clone_size: .; cdr3_nt: TGTGCCAGCAGCCCCCATGGCAGGGGAATAGGAAACACCATATATTTT; cdr3_aa: CASSPHGRGIGNTIYF
d_call: .; v_call: TRBV2; j_call: TRBJ1-1; clone_size: .; cdr3_nt: TGTGCCAGCAGTGATTGGGGGGAGAGCACTGAAGCTTTCTTT; cdr3_aa: CASSDWGESTEAFF
d_call: .; v_call: TRBV19; j_call: TRBJ2-5; clone_size: .; cdr3_nt: TGTGCCAGTAGTATGGCTGTCTGGACAGATCAAGAGACCCAGTACTTC; cdr3_aa: CASSMAVWTDQETQYF
d_call: .; v_call: TRBV6-6; j_call: TRBJ1-2; clone_size: .; cdr3_nt: TGTGCCAGCAATTTCCGGGACACCCAGGGCTACACCTTC; cdr3_aa: CASNFRDTQGYTF
d_call: .; v_call: TRBV29-1; j_call: TRBJ2-1; clone_size: once; cdr3_nt: TGCAGCGTCGATACCGTGGTCGGTGGCTCCTACAATGAGCAGTTCTTC; cdr3_aa: CSVDTVVGGSYNEQFF
d_call: TRBD1; v_call: TRBV18; j_call: TRBJ1-2; clone_size: .; cdr3_nt: TGTGCCAGCTCACCGGGCAGGGGGGACTATGGCTACACCTTC; cdr3_aa: CASSPGRGDYGYTF
d_call: TRBD1; v_call: TRBV5-4; j_call: TRBJ2-2; clone_size: .; cdr3_nt: TGTGCCAGCAGCGTCCGGGACAGGGGGCTTTTAGGGGAGCTGTTTTTT; cdr3_aa: CASSVRDRGLLGELFF
d_call: .; v_call: TRBV11-2; j_call: TRBJ2-5; clone_size: .; cdr3_nt: TGTGCCAGCAGCCCAACAGTGTACCAAGAGACCCAGTACTTC; cdr3_aa: CASSPTVYQETQYF
d_call: TRBD2; v_call: TRBV7-6; j_call: TRBJ2-7; clone_size: .; cdr3_nt: TGTGCCAGCAGCTTAGATTTGGGGACTAGCATCGAGCAGTACTTC; cdr3_aa: CASSLDLGTSIEQYF
d_call: .; v_call: TRBV21-1; j_call: TRBJ1-2; clone_size: .; cdr3_nt: TGTGCCAGCAGCAAAGGGGAGGGCAGTAGACAGTATGGCTACACCTTC; cdr3_aa: CASSKGEGSRQYGYTF